The 21 T cell receptor beta chains given below trace back to one sample, sequenced in a study of T cells in narcolepsy. Here immunoSEQ multiplex PCR was the method, and the copy in TCRdb shows in-frame clones only, minus some. The sample lists 25,000 or so clones; about 84% were seen once. The sequencing sample was made of CD45RA- memory CD4+ T cells from PBMCs. These receptors were taken from a human donor with narcolepsy.

This sequence joins TRBV19 and TRBJ1-6; D unclear. Germline V gene sequence: CDR1 LNHDA, CDR2 SQIVND (reference sequence). The CDR3 consists of 16 residues. The V and J ends lost 0 bases and 6 bases respectively, with 12 bases between them. In DNA, the CDR3 is TGTGCCAGTAGTATAGATCGACATACCCCTAATTCACCCCTCCACTTT. Its translation: CASSIDRHTPNSPLHF.

The chain has TRBV29-1 and TRBJ2-7; D is possibly TRBD2 (7 bases). Germline V lookup: CDR1 SQVTM, CDR2 ANQGSEA. The length of the CDR3 is 14 residues. Deletions cut 3 bases from V and 2 bases from J, with 14 bases between. CDR3: CSVEGAGAPYEQYF. DNA for the CDR3: TGCAGCGTTGAGGGGGCGGGGGCGCCCTACGAGCAGTACTTC.

The chain is built from TRBV10-3 and TRBJ1-4, with TRBD1 as a possible D gene (6 bases). CDR3 length equals 16 residues. Trimming left V 0 bases short and J 7 bases short, with 15 bases between. The germline V gene has CDR1 ENHRY and CDR2 SYGVKD. The CDR3 DNA sequence: TGTGCCATCAGTGAGTCGAGTCTACAGGGTGGTGAAAAACTGTTTTTT. Amino acid sequence: CAISESSLQGGEKLFF.

The V call is TRBV7-9, the J call TRBJ1-2; TRBD1 matches at 7 bases. The CDR3 contains 14 residues. Germline CDR1 SEHNR, CDR2 FQNEAQ (reference sequence). The V segment lost 5 bases and the J segment 7 bases; nucleotides outside the gene matches: 10. CDR3 nucleotide sequence: TGTGCCAGCAGCCCGCCGGGAGGGGGCAGTGGCTACACCTTC. Translated: CASSPPGGGSGYTF.

This clone was seen a few times. This chain joins TRBV7-2 and TRBJ2-2, with TRBD2 identical over 7 bases. Trimming at V came to 4 bases and at J to 0 bases, leaving 2 bases not matched to a gene. The germline CDR1 and CDR2 sequences are SGHTA and FQGNSA. The length of the CDR3 is 15 residues. In DNA, the CDR3 is TGTGCCAGCAGCTGGGCGGGGGCGAACACCGGGGAGCTGTTTTTT. Protein sequence: CASSWAGANTGELFF.

V usage is TRBV19 and J usage is TRBJ2-2; TRBD2 aligns across 12 bases. This CDR3 is built from 16 residues. V shed 5 bases and J 6 bases; nucleotides not matched to a gene: 7. CDR1 and CDR2 (germline): LNHDA, SQIVND (reference sequence). The CDR3 reads CASSGTSGGWAGELFF. The CDR3 DNA is TGTGCCAGTAGTGGAACTAGCGGGGGGTGGGCCGGGGAGCTGTTTTTT.

The chain carries TRBV10-3 and TRBJ2-5; D may be TRBD2 (6 bases). The J call may be faulty, since TRBJ2-7 better matches the DNA end. The CDR3 sequence is 14 residues long. Looked up from germline, CDR1 is ENHRY and CDR2 is SYGVKD. The CDR3 loop is CAIRGISRGDEQYF. CDR3 coding DNA: TGTGCCATCAGGGGAATCTCCCGCGGGGACGAGCAGTACTTC.

The V call is TRBV19, the J call TRBJ2-6; D assignment may be TRBD1 or TRBD2 (5 bases each). This CDR3 comprises 19 residues. Germline V gives CDR1 LNHDA, CDR2 SQIVND (reference sequence). V shed 5 bases and J shed 5 bases, with 25 bases lying between them. CDR3 sequence reads: CASSGLGTKSQSRANVLTF. The CDR3, as DNA: TGTGCCAGTAGTGGGTTAGGGACCAAATCACAAAGTCGGGCCAACGTCCTGACTTTC.

The V and J genes are TRBV18 and TRBJ2-2, with D possibly matching TRBD1 (5 bases). The CDR3 totals 16 residues. V was clipped by 1 base and J by 3 bases, with 12 bases between them. Germline values: CDR1 KGHSH, CDR2 LQKENI. As DNA, the CDR3 is TGTGCCAGCTCACCACAATCAGGGTTGGACACCGGGGAGCTGTTTTTT. Translating it yields CASSPQSGLDTGELFF.

The genes are TRBV19 and TRBJ1-4; 9 positions match TRBD1. Looked up from germline, CDR1 is LNHDA and CDR2 is SQIVND (reference sequence). After removal of 6 bases from V and 8 bases from J, the junction contained 4 bases not matched to a gene. This CDR3 region has 13 residues. The CDR3 coding sequence is TGTGCCAGTAGACGACAGGGGGGCGAAAAACTGTTTTTT. Translated, it gives CASRRQGGEKLFF.

This clone appeared a single time. The genes are TRBV19 and TRBJ1-2, with 8 bases identical to TRBD1. This CDR3 contains 14 residues. The junction had 8 bases not matched to a gene; V was cut back by 5 bases and J by 6 bases. CDR1 is LNHDA and CDR2 is SQIVND in the germline V gene (reference sequence). CDR3 amino acids: CASSGGTGQDGYTF. The CDR3 coding sequence is TGTGCCAGTAGTGGGGGGACAGGTCAGGATGGCTACACCTTC.

This clone was seen more than once but under ten times. This rearrangement joins TRBV2 to TRBJ1-6, with D possibly being TRBD1 (5 bases). Looked up from germline, CDR1 is SNHLY and CDR2 is FYNNEI. V gave up 4 bases and J gave up 10 bases, with 17 bases separating them. This CDR3 has 15 residues. The CDR3 DNA follows: TGTGCCAGCAGTGCGGTTAGGGGAGAGGAATCACCCCTCCACTTT. Residues: CASSAVRGEESPLHF. Full variable domain (rest looked up from reference TRBV2 and TRBJ1-6): EPEVTQTPSHQVTQMGQEVILRCVPISNHLYFYWYRQILGQKVEFLVSFYNNEISEKSEIFDDQFSVERPDGSNFTLKIRSTKLEDSAMYFCASSAVRGEESPLHFGNGTRLTVT.

V and J are TRBV5-1 and TRBJ2-3; the D call may be TRBD1 or TRBD2 (5 bases each). Germline-derived CDR1 and CDR2 are SGHRS and YFSETQ. This CDR3 is 17 amino acids long. V was cut by 0 bases and J by 1 base, with 15 bases left in between. CDR3 nucleotides: TGCGCCAGCAGCTTGGCCCGGGGCCAGGAGCGCACAGATACGCAGTATTTT. This codes for CASSLARGQERTDTQYF.

The chain joins TRBV27 to TRBJ1-1; TRBD1 agrees at 10 bases. From germline, CDR1 is MNHEY and CDR2 SMNVEV (reference sequence). The CDR3 covers 17 residues. With V trimmed by 5 bases and J by 4 bases, 13 bases remained unmatched. The CDR3 DNA reads TGTGCCAGCAGTCCCTCCGGGACAGGGGTTGTGGGCACTGAAGCTTTCTTT. This gives the protein CASSPSGTGVVGTEAFF.

The rearrangement links TRBV5-1 to TRBJ1-2; D is undetermined. Trimming cost V 0 bases and J 2 bases, with 2 bases left between them. The germline gives CDR1 SGHRS, CDR2 YFSETQ. This CDR3 comprises 12 residues. CDR3: CASSLANYGYTF. The DNA for the CDR3 is TGCGCCAGCAGCTTGGCCAACTATGGCTACACCTTC.

The V and J genes are TRBV10-3 and TRBJ1-2, with 7 bases aligning to TRBD1. CDR1 is ENHRY and CDR2 is SYGVKD in the germline V gene. Losses at the gene ends were 0 bases for V and 1 base for J; bases not matched to a gene: 2. The CDR3 length is 15 residues. The CDR3 here is CAISESRQGNYGYTF. The CDR3 DNA reads TGTGCCATCAGTGAGTCGCGACAGGGTAACTATGGCTACACCTTC.

This clone was detected only once. V gene TRBV7-9 combines with J gene TRBJ2-7, with 11 bases identical to TRBD1. This CDR3 comprises 15 residues. V lost 4 bases to trimming and J lost 2 bases; unmatched junction nucleotides: 4. Germline CDR1 reads SEHNR; CDR2 reads FQNEAQ (reference sequence). The CDR3 loop is CASSSRGQGAYEQYF. The CDR3 DNA follows: TGTGCCAGCAGCTCAAGGGGACAGGGGGCCTACGAGCAGTACTTC.

CDR3 DNA sequence: TGTGCCAGCAGTGATGCGTCCAGCGGGGGGGGTCGTACCGGGGAGCTGTTTTTT. Translated: CASSDASSGGGRTGELFF. This chain links TRBV2 with TRBJ2-2; 10 positions match TRBD2. The CDR3 is 18 amino acids. CDR1 is SNHLY, CDR2 FYNNEI, per germline. Trimming at V came to 3 bases and at J to 5 bases, leaving 12 bases not matched to a gene.

J is TRBJ2-7 and V is TRBV5-4, with 7 positions matching TRBD2. This CDR3 contains 16 residues. Trimming cost V 0 bases and J 2 bases; bases outside gene matches: 8. Germline assignment: CDR1 SGHNT and CDR2 YYREEE (reference sequence). CDR3 sequence reads: CASSLGLAVDTYEQYF. CDR3 DNA sequence: TGTGCCAGCAGCTTGGGGCTAGCGGTCGACACCTACGAGCAGTACTTC.

The chain uses TRBV11-2 and TRBJ2-1, with D unresolved. Trimming took 1 base from V and 2 from J, leaving 9 bases between them. The CDR3 is 15 residues long. CDR1 SGHAT and CDR2 FQNNGV come from the germline V gene. In nucleotides, the CDR3 is TGTGCCAGCAGCTTAGGGGTGGGGACCTACAATGAGCAGTTCTTC. It translates to CASSLGVGTYNEQFF.

The rearrangement uses TRBV6-1 and TRBJ2-6, with no clear D. The V end lost 3 bases, the J end lost 4 bases, and 10 bases lay between the germline ends. Per germline, CDR1 MNHNS and CDR2 SASEGT. The CDR3 consists of 15 residues. CDR3 amino acids: CASSDRSLGANVLTF. CDR3 coding DNA: TGTGCCAGCAGTGACAGGTCCCTCGGGGCCAACGTCCTGACTTTC.